This T cell receptor (beta chain) was recovered during a study of identical twins. TCRdb reanalysed the 5' RACE reads using MiXCR and keeps one entry per CDR3 protein. This sample carries more than 1.5 million distinct CDR3 sequences, about 32% of them seen once, and the ten largest clones take about 0.27%. CDR3 length equals 15 residues. The V end lost 6 bases, the J end lost 7 bases, and 22 bases lay between the germline ends. Notes on this clonotype: The antigen remains undetermined.

Whole-study findings and limits: The study found weaker excess twin sharing in beta out-of-frame sequences. There were fewer insertions in abundant cord blood beta clonotypes, but memory repertoires showed no such pattern.

The chain couples TRBV12-3 or TRBV12-4 to TRBJ2-7; D perhaps matches TRBD2 (6 bases). Source material: cord blood. This clonotype was obtained from a newborn girl in good health. The CDR3 region has the DNA TGTGCCAGCAGGAGAATAGCGGAGCCCTACAATGAGCAGTACTTC. Protein sequence: CASRRIAEPYNEQYF.